These 13 T cell receptor beta chains came from one sample sequenced in a study of human T cells and chemical hapten exposure. TCRdb redid the calling of the RACE reads with MiXCR, one entry per CDR3 protein. The sample contains 80,000 to 100,000 distinct CDR3 sequences, over 10% of which appear only once. The time point is: patch test 1, 2 weeks after DPC sensitization. Treatment denoted: therapeutic diphenylcyclopropenone sensitization with weekly scalp DPC. The source was whole blood, collected in connection with sensitization to the hapten diphenylcyclopropenone (DPC). The receptors shown here come from a woman aged 40 to 50 with alopecia areata. Some clones in this sample may be carry-over from other donors' samples.

This clonotype was seen a few times. The J gene is TRBJ2-7, the V gene TRBV5-1, with 10 nucleotides matching TRBD2. V was pared by 0 bases and J by 11 bases, with 5 bases of the junction left unmatched. CDR1 and CDR2 from the germline V gene are SGHRS and YFSETQ. CDR3 length: 13 amino acids. The CDR3 loop is CASSLEREGLKYF. The CDR3 region has the DNA TGCGCCAGCAGCTTGGAGCGGGAGGGCCTTAAGTACTTC.

The chain uses TRBV29-1 and TRBJ1-2; tentatively, D is TRBD1 (5 bases). V dropped 8 bases and J dropped 0 bases, with 19 bases sitting between them. Per germline, CDR1 SQVTM and CDR2 ANQGSEA. The CDR3 runs to 15 residues. DNA of the CDR3: TGCAGCTGCCCCTCCCACGGGGCAGCTAACTATGGCTACACCTTC. It translates to CSCPSHGAANYGYTF.

This clonotype was observed many times. The J gene is TRBJ1-5, the V gene TRBV6-2 or TRBV6-3; D is perhaps TRBD1 (5 bases). Germline V gene lookup returns CDR1 MNHEY and CDR2 SVGEGT. The V end was cut by 2 bases, the J end by 4 bases, with 15 bases between. This CDR3 contains 16 residues. The chain's CDR3 is CASSYGDFPSNQPQHF. The CDR3 DNA reads TGTGCCAGCAGTTACGGGGACTTCCCCTCAAATCAGCCCCAGCATTTT.

There are many counts of this clonotype. The rearrangement uses TRBV29-1 and TRBJ2-1; TRBD1 agrees at 11 bases. This CDR3 contains 15 residues. The V gene end was trimmed by 7 bases and the J gene end by 6 bases; junction bases not matched to a gene: 11. CDR1 SQVTM and CDR2 ANQGSEA come from the germline V gene. CDR3 coding DNA: TGCAGCGCTGCCCGTGGGACAGGGGGGAGCAATGAGCAGTTCTTC. Residues: CSAARGTGGSNEQFF.

The sample holds one count of this clonotype. The rearrangement uses TRBV5-1 and TRBJ2-5; D remains unclear. This CDR3 is 15 amino acids long. V lost 4 bases and J 2 bases, leaving 15 bases between the germline ends. Germline V gives CDR1 SGHRS, CDR2 YFSETQ. This CDR3 reads CASSLLRGKQETQYF. The DNA for the CDR3 is TGCGCCAGCAGCCTCCTGCGTGGGAAACAAGAGACCCAGTACTTC.

This clonotype was detected many times. This chain uses TRBV6-2 or TRBV6-3 with TRBJ1-4, with D possibly being TRBD1 (5 bases). This CDR3 has 13 amino acids. Germline V gene sequence: CDR1 MNHEY, CDR2 SVGEGT. V dropped 6 bases and J dropped 8 bases, with 13 bases sitting between them. The CDR3, as DNA: TGTGCCAGCAGCCAGGGAGGAGAAGAAAAACTGTTTTTT. Translation gives CASSQGGEEKLFF.

In this sample, this clonotype turned up a few times. This rearrangement joins TRBV6-5 to TRBJ2-3, with 7 bases lining up with TRBD2. After removal of 4 bases from V and 4 bases from J, the junction contained 5 bases not matched to a gene. This CDR3 has 14 amino acids. Germline values: CDR1 MNHEY, CDR2 SVGAGI. The CDR3 is CASSWTSRADTQYF. The CDR3 DNA follows: TGTGCCAGCAGTTGGACTAGTAGGGCAGATACGCAGTATTTT.

The chain is built from TRBV4-3 and TRBJ2-7; tentatively, D is TRBD2 (5 bases). This CDR3 comprises 15 residues. Looked up from germline, CDR1 is LGHNA and CDR2 is YSLEER. Trimming removed 1 base from V and 4 bases from J, with 14 bases in between. CDR3 coding DNA: TGCGCCAGCAGCCAAGTCGCGGGTCAGGCTTACGAGCAGTACTTC. Translated, it gives CASSQVAGQAYEQYF.

The chain recombines TRBV11-1 with TRBJ1-2; D remains ambiguous. Deletions cut 4 bases from V and 2 bases from J, with 8 bases between. CDR3 size: 13 residues. Germline values: CDR1 SGHAT, CDR2 FQDESV (reference sequence). CDR3 in DNA: TGTGCCAGCAGCTCCTATCTCAACTATGGCTACACCTTC. It translates to CASSSYLNYGYTF.

V usage is TRBV11-2 and J usage is TRBJ2-1, with D unclear. Germline V gives CDR1 SGHAT, CDR2 FQNNGV. CDR3 length equals 13 residues. Trimming removed 5 bases at V and 10 bases at J, with 15 bases between. Here the CDR3 reads CASSPLWTGEQFF. DNA for the CDR3: TGTGCCAGCAGCCCTCTGTGGACCGGGGAGCAGTTCTTC.

In its sample, this clonotype was seen a few times. This chain uses TRBV3-1 with TRBJ1-6, with unresolved D. Germline lookup yields CDR1 LGHDT and CDR2 YNNKEL (reference sequence). The CDR3 has 15 amino acids. Trimming cost V 4 bases and J 9 bases, with 16 bases left between them. CDR3 DNA: TGTGCCAGCAGCCCTCCGGGGATTACAAGTTCACCCCTCCACTTT. Amino acid sequence: CASSPPGITSSPLHF.

J is TRBJ1-5 and V is TRBV6-2 or TRBV6-3, with a weak D call TRBD1 (6 bases). This CDR3 spans 13 amino acids. Germline V gives CDR1 MNHEY, CDR2 SVGEGT. Between the trimmed V and J ends, which lost 6 bases and 2 bases, there was a span of 8 bases. CDR3 sequence: CASRRTGNQPQHF. DNA of the CDR3: TGTGCCAGCAGACGGACAGGCAATCAGCCCCAGCATTTT.

This clonotype was seen a handful of times. The chain links TRBV6-2 or TRBV6-3 to TRBJ2-7, with D tentatively TRBD2 (6 bases). The CDR3 spans 16 residues. V was trimmed by 0 bases and J by 4 bases, leaving 16 bases between them. Germline CDR1 and CDR2: MNHEY and SVGEGT. Here the CDR3 DNA reads TGTGCCAGCAGTTACTCGGAGGGTACAGGAGGATACGAGCAGTACTTC. Its protein product is CASSYSEGTGGYEQYF.